The 3 T cell receptor beta chains reported below all come from one sample, sequenced in a study of human T cells and chemical hapten exposure. TCRdb independently ran MiXCR on the RACE reads; one entry per CDR3 protein. This table has around 130,000 distinct CDR3 sequences, around 8.3% appearing once. Indicated time point: healthy volunteer bleed at 2 weeks. Unfractionated whole blood served as the source for total RNA extraction. The specimen was whole blood. Receptors originate from a male donor in good health. Some clones in this sample may be carry-over from other donors' samples.

The CDR3 sequence is CASSPARQAKQPQHF. CDR3 nucleotide sequence: TGTGCCAGCAGCCCGGCACGGCAGGCTAAGCAGCCCCAGCATTTT. This chain joins TRBV7-2 and TRBJ1-5; D gene ambiguous. The CDR3 length is 15 residues. CDR1 and CDR2 (germline): SGHTA, FQGNSA. V was cut by 5 bases and J by 7 bases, with 18 bases left in between. Full variable domain (missing parts from reference TRBV7-2 and TRBJ1-5): GAGVSQSPSNKVTEKGKDVELRCDPISGHTALYWYRQSLGQGLEFLIYFQGNSAPDKSGLPSDRFSAERTGGSVSTLTIQRTQQEDSAVYLCASSPARQAKQPQHFGDGTRLSIL.

This clonotype was seen more than once but under ten times. The gene calls are TRBV29-1 and TRBJ2-5; D might be TRBD1 (5 bases). This CDR3 spans 12 amino acids. V was pared by 5 bases and J by 4 bases, with 11 bases between. Germline V gives CDR1 SQVTM, CDR2 ANQGSEA. The CDR3, as DNA: TGCAGCGTTCCCAGGGAACGAGAGACCCAGTACTTC. Protein: CSVPRERETQYF.

In this sample, this clonotype turned up a few times. This rearrangement joins TRBV11-2 to TRBJ2-7; the D is unclear. With 1 base removed from V and 3 bases from J, the gap between germline ends came to 10 bases. Germline CDR1 is SGHAT and CDR2 is FQNNGV. The CDR3 loop spans 14 amino acids. This chain's CDR3 is CASSLVPDFYEQYF. The CDR3, as DNA: TGTGCCAGCAGCTTAGTCCCGGATTTCTACGAGCAGTACTTC.